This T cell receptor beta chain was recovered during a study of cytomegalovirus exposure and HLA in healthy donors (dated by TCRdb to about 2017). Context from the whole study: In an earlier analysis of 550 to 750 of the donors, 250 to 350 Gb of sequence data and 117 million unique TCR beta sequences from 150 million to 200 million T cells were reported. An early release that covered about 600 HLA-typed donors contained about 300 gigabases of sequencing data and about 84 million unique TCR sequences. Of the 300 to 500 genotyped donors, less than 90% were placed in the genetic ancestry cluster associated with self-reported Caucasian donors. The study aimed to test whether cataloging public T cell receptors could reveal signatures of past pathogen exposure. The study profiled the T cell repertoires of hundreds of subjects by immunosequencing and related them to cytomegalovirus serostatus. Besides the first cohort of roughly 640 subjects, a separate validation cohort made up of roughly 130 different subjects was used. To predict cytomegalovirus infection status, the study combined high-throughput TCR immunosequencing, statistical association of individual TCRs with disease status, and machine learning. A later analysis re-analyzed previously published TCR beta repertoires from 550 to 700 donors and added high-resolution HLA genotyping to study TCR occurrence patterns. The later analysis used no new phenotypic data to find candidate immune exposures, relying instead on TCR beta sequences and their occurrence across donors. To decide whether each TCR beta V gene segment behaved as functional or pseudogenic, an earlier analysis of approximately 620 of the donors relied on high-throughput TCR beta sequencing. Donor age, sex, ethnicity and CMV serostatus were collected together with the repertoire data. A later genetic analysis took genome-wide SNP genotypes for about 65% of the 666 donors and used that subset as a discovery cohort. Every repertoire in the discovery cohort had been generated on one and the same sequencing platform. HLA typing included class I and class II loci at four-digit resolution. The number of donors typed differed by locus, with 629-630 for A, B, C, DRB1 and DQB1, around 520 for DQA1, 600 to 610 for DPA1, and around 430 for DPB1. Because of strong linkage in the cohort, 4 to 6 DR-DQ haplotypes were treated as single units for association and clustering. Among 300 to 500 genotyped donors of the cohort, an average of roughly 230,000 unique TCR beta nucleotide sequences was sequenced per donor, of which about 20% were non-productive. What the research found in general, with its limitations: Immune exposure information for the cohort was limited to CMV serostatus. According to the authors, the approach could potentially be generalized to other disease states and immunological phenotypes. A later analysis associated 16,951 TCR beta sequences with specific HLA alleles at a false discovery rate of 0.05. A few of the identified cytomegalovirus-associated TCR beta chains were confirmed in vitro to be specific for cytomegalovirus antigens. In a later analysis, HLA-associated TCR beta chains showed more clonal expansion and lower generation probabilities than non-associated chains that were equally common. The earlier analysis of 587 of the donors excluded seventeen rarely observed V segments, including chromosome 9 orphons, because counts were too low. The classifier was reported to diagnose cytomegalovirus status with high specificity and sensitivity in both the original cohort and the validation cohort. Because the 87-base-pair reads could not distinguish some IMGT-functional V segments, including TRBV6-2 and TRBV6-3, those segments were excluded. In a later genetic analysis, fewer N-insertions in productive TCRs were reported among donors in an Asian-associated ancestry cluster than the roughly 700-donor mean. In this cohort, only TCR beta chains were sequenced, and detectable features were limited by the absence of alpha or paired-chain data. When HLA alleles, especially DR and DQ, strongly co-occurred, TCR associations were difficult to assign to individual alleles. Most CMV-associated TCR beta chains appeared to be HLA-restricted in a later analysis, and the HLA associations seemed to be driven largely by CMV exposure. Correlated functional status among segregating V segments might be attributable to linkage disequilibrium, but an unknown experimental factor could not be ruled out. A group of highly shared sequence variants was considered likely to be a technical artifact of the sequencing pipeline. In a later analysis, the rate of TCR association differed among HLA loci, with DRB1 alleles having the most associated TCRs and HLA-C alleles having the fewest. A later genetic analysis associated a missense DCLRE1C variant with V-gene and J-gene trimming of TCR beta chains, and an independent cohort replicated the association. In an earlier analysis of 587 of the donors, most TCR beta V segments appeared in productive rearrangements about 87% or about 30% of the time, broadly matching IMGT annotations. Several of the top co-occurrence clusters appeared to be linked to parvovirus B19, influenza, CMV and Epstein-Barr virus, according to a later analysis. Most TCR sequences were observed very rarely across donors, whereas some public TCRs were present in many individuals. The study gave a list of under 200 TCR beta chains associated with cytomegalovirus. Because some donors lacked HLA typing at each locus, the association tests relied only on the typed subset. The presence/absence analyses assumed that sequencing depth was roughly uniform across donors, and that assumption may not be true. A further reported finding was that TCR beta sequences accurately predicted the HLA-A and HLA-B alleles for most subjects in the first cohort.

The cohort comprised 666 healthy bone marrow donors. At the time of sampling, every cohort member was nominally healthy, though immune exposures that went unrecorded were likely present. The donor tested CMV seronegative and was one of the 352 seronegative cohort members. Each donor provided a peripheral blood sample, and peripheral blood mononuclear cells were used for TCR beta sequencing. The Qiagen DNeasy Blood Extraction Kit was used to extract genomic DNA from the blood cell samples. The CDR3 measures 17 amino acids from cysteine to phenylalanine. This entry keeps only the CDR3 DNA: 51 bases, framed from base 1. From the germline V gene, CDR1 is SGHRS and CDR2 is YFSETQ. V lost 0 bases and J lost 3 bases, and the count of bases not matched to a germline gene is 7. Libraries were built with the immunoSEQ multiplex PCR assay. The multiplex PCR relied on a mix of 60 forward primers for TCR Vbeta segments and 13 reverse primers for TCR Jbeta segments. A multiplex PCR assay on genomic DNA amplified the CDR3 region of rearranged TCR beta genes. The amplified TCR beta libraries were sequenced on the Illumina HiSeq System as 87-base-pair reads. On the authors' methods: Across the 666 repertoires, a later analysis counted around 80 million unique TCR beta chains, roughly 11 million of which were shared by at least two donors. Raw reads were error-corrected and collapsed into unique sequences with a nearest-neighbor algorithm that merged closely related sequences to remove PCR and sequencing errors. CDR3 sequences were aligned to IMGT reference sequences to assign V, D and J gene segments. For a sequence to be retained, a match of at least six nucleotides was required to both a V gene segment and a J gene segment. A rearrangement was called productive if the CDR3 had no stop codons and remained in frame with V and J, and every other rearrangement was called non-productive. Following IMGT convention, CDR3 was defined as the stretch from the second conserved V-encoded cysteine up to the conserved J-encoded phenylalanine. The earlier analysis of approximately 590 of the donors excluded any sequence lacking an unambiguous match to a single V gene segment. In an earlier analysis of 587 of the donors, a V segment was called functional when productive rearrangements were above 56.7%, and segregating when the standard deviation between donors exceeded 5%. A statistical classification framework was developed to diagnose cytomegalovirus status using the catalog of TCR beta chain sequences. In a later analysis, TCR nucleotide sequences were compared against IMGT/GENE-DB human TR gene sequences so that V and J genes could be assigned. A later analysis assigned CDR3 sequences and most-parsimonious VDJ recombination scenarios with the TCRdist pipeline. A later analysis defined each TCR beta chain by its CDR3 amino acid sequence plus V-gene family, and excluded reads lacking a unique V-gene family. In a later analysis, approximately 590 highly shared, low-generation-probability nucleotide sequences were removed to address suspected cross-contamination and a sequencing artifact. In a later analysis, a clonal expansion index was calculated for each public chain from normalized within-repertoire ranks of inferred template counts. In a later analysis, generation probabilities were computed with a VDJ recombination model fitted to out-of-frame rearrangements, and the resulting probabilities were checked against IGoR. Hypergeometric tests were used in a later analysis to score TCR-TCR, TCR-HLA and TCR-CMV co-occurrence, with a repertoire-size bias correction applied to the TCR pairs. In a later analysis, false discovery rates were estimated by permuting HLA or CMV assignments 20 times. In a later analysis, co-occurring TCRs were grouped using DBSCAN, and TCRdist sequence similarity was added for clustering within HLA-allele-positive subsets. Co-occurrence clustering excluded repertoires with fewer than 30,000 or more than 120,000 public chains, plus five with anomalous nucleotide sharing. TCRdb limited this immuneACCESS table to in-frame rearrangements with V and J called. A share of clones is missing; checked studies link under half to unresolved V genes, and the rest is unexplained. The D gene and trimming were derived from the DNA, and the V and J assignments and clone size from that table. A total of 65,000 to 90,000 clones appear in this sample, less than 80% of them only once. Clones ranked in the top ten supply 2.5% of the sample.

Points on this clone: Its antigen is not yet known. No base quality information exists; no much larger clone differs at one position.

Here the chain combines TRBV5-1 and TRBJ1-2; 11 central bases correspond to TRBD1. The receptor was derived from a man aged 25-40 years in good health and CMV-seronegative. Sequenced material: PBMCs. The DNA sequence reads TGCGCCAGCAGCTTGGGGACAGGGGGCCAGCGGTACTATGGCTACACCTTC. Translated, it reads CASSLGTGGQRYYGYTF. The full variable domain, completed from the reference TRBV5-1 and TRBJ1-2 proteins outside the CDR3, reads KAGVTQTPRYLIKTRGQQVTLSCSPISGHRSVSWYQQTPGQGLQFLFEYFSETQRNKGNFPGRFSGRQFSNSRSEMNVSTLELGDSALYLCASSLGTGGQRYYGYTFGSGTRLTVV.